The sequence of this TCR beta chain was determined in a study of radiation and T cells in renal cell carcinoma (TCRdb year 2020). About the full investigation: In total, 50 to 60 samples underwent TCR beta sequencing: around 26 tumors plus 27 peripheral blood samples. A total of 4,016,671 unique CDR3 nucleotide sequences, encoding 2.7 million or so unique CDR3 amino acid sequences, were found across all 50 or so samples. The last blood draw happened 4 weeks after radiation, timed to coincide with nephrectomy.

Comment on this clone: Its antigen is not yet known. Base-call qualities are not available, and no considerably larger clone is one nucleotide away.

The CDR3 runs 11 residues from the cysteine to the phenylalanine. The DNA shown is the 33-base CDR3, in frame from base 1. V and J lose 1 base and 6 bases, and a span of 1 base separates them. The germline V gene (reference sequence) yields SGHNT for CDR1 and YYREEE for CDR2. Overall results and qualifications from the work: With a single-armed trial design, the study had no way to address how radiation dose or scheduling affects the TCR repertoire. An increase in top tumor clonotypes in blood was observed from baseline to 2 weeks post-radiation, followed by contraction by 4 weeks, which was taken to suggest transient expansion of tumor-resident clones. Blood repertoire dynamics were not followed beyond 4 weeks after treatment. Because pretreatment tumor biopsies were not available, the baseline intratumoral presence of clonotypes could not be determined.

The time point label, read with the paper, signifies: blood 4 weeks post-SBRT, at nephrectomy. The meaning of the sample's treatment or condition label: 15 Gy SBRT to primary tumor, nephrectomy 4 weeks later. The samples were obtained from a clinical trial, where primary renal cell carcinomas were treated with 15 Gy stereotactic body radiation therapy and then removed by nephrectomy 4 weeks afterward. To follow tumor-enriched clonotypes, serial peripheral blood was collected from radiation-treated patients at baseline and at 2 weeks and 4 weeks after SBRT. Renal cell carcinoma with clear cell pathology was present in all patients. Genomic DNA for TCR sequencing was prepared using the QIAamp DNA Blood Mini Kit (Qiagen). Only samples passing all quality control checks were included in the analyses. Following the manufacturer's recommendations, the immunoSEQ kit was used to generate TCR beta libraries from genomic DNA. To prepare the libraries, a first multiplex PCR with proprietary primers was run, followed by a second PCR that added unique barcodes, and a bead cleanup was done after each round. Each sample batch included a kit-provided positive control reaction and a negative control reaction. The final libraries underwent checking on an Agilent 4200 TapeStation D1000 ScreenTape, volumetric pooling, and quantification by qPCR. An Illumina NextSeq500 fitted with a MidOutput 150-cycle cartridge performed the sequencing, running 156 Read1 cycles and 15 Index1 cycles with the kit's custom primers. The pooled library was loaded at about 1 pM, and approximately 20% PhiX control was spiked in. In the original analysis: Vendor-processed data were analyzed in R, and a clonotype was defined as all T cells sharing the same CDR3 nucleotide sequence. For clone abundance analyses, frequencies were normalized to the 10,000 most abundant clones in each sample. Public T cell clones, averaging fewer than five per sample, were removed before analysis. An abundance difference of at least 32-fold between compartments was the criterion for calling clonotypes tumor-enriched or baseline blood-enriched. Clonotypes expanded or contracted between blood time points were identified with a beta-binomial differential abundance model. The Baroni-Urbani and Buser coefficient was used to measure tumor-blood repertoire similarity, and groups were compared with two-tailed Wilcoxon tests in R. In TCRdb, the immuneACCESS table is reduced to in-frame sequences with V and J assigned. These tables do not hold every clone; where another copy was compared, an unresolved V gene accounts for under half, and the others remain unexplained. Clone size and the V and J calls come from that table; the DNA yielded D and trimming. This sample holds some 43,000 clones; roughly 85% were observed only once. The ten largest make up 25% to 30% of the sample.

The chain is assembled from TRBV5-4 and TRBJ2-2; a confident D gene designation cannot be given. Sample: blood, taken from a patient whose treatment included radiotherapy and nephrectomy. The clonotype originates from a woman between 65 and 79 years old with renal cell carcinoma. The nucleotides read TGTGCCAGCAGCTTGTCCGGGGAGCTGTTTTTT. It translates as CASSLSGELFF.